A single sample gave rise to the 7 T cell receptor beta chains below, sequenced in a study of blood T cell repertoires in COVID-19. Assay used: immunoSEQ multiplex PCR; TCRdb lists only in-frame clones, some missing. The sample has about 240,000 clones, about 81% seen once. The source material was peripheral blood. Every receptor here comes from a woman between 55 and 75 years old with active or convalescent COVID-19.

The chain carries TRBV5-4 and TRBJ1-2, with 8 bases identical to TRBD1. The junction had 3 bases not matched to a gene; V was cut back by 0 bases and J by 5 bases. Germline V gene data show CDR1 as SGHNT and CDR2 as YYREEE (reference sequence). The CDR3 has 14 amino acids. CDR3 DNA sequence: TGTGCCAGCAGCTTGGAACAGGGGGTATATGGCTACACCTTC. It specifies CASSLEQGVYGYTF.

The rearrangement joins TRBV6-5 to TRBJ2-7; D unresolved. The germline gives CDR1 MNHEY, CDR2 SVGAGI. This CDR3 region has 16 residues. Trimming cost V 0 bases and J 1 base, with 13 bases left between them. The CDR3 nucleotides read TGTGCCAGCAGTTACTCTTCTGAGGCGGTATCCTACGAGCAGTACTTC. As protein: CASSYSSEAVSYEQYF.

V usage is TRBV19 and J usage is TRBJ1-2, with 7 positions matching TRBD1. Germline V CDR1 and CDR2: LNHDA, SQIVND (reference sequence). The CDR3 extends over 15 amino acids. The trim removed 6 bases at V and 5 bases at J, leaving 12 bases unmatched. CDR3 coding DNA: TGTGCCAGTAGCCCCCAGGGGGAGGTTTTGTATGGCTACACCTTC. Its translation is CASSPQGEVLYGYTF.

The V and J genes are TRBV19 and TRBJ2-2, with D possibly matching TRBD1 (6 bases). Germline CDR1 and CDR2: LNHDA and SQIVND (reference sequence). V dropped 0 bases and J dropped 6 bases, with 8 bases sitting between them. This CDR3 is built from 14 residues. The CDR3 DNA is TGTGCCAGTAGTATAGATCCAGGGGCCGGGGAGCTGTTTTTT. Translated, it gives CASSIDPGAGELFF.

This clone showed up just once. V and J are TRBV7-9 and TRBJ2-1; 7 nucleotides line up with TRBD2. The CDR3 spans 12 residues. V lost 11 bases and J lost 8; bases outside the gene matches: 9. Germline V gene data show CDR1 as SEHNR and CDR2 as FQNEAQ (reference sequence). Written as DNA, the CDR3 is TGTGCCGGGCGCGGGGGACGAGATGAGCAGTTCTTC. This translates into CAGRGGRDEQFF.

This chain connects TRBV6-5 to TRBJ2-7; tentative D call: TRBD2 (6 bases). Trimming took off 5 bases at V and 1 base at J, with 15 bases between the two ends. CDR1 is MNHEY, CDR2 SVGAGI, per germline. The CDR3 is made up of 15 amino acids. CDR3 coding DNA: TGTGCCAGCAGTCGTACCGGGACTCCTTCCTACGAGCAGTACTTC. It yields the protein CASSRTGTPSYEQYF.

The J gene is TRBJ1-5, the V gene TRBV7-2, with D possibly TRBD1 on 5 matching bases. Trimming removed 1 base from V and 6 bases from J, with 16 bases in between. From germline, CDR1 is SGHTA and CDR2 FQGNSA. The CDR3 is 16 residues long. As DNA, the CDR3 is TGTGCCAGCAGCTTAGTAAGCCAGGGCTTAAGTCAGCCCCAGCATTTT. This encodes CASSLVSQGLSQPQHF.